This T cell receptor (beta chain) was sequenced during a study of cytomegalovirus exposure and HLA in healthy donors. Study-level points and caveats: Rare TCR sequences predominated, though certain public TCRs were found in many donors.

In the PCR, 60 Vbeta and 13 Jbeta primers were used. Produced via immunoSEQ multiplex PCR; TCRdb's table is partial and in-frame only. Across under 200,000 clones, the top ten clones capture roughly 2% of the sample. V was clipped by 4 bases and J by 4 bases, with 15 bases between them. Germline CDR1 is SGDLS and CDR2 is YYNGEE. The CDR3 has 16 amino acids. About this clone itself: Its target is not known. This CDR3 is also generated by other DNA sequences in the sample.

The sequenced material came from PBMCs. The sequence came from a man aged 25-45 years in good health and CMV-seronegative. V and J are TRBV9 and TRBJ2-6; tentative D call: TRBD1 (6 bases). In nucleotides, the CDR3 is TGTGCCAGCAGCATCCCCAGGGGAGCCGGGGCCAACGTCCTGACTTTC. It codes for CASSIPRGAGANVLTF.